This T cell receptor (beta chain) appears in the sequencing data of a study of T-cell memory formation after mild COVID-19 (dated by TCRdb to the early 2020s). As for the study more broadly: Most TCR sequence clusters were specific to one of the two donors. Longitudinal TCRalpha and TCRbeta repertoire sequencing tracked T-cell clones expanding and contracting after mild COVID-19 in a couple of donors. The cohort was made up of two young adult volunteers, one female and one male, who were previously healthy. The full study reports these points: Some responding clones were found in pre-infection memory, which suggests that pre-existing cross-reactive memory T cells took part in the SARS-CoV-2 response. SARS-CoV-2 specificity was not confirmed for the second-wave clones peaking on day 37. Clones that contracted from day 15 to 85 showed balanced CD4/CD8 phenotypes, whereas a second wave of clones that expanded from day 15 to 37 leaned towards CD4+. Contracting CD4+ clones were located mainly in the CM and EM memory subsets, whereas CD8+ clones were found to be enriched in EMRA. Only a couple of mild cases were covered by the study, and larger cohorts that include severe cases with pre-infection samples were considered necessary.

PBMCs were isolated by Ficoll-Paque density gradient centrifugation. CDR1 and CDR2 (SGHTA, FQGNSA) derive from the germline V gene. Taken from cysteine to phenylalanine, the CDR3 has 15 residues. The read is trimmed to its CDR3 DNA, 45 bases read in frame from base 1. V is pruned by 4 bases and J by 1 base, leaving 4 bases of the junction without a gene match. This clonotype was observed a handful of times. Its binding antigen is unknown. The input lacks base qualities; no much larger clone sits a single base away. The instrument given in TCRdb is Illumina NovaSeq 6000. Using 5'RACE with constant-segment primers, TCRalpha and TCRbeta cDNA libraries were constructed, with sample barcodes and unique molecular identifiers added in the process. Trizol reagent was used to extract RNA from every sample. Library amplification was performed in two PCR steps, and a second sample barcode and Illumina TruSeq adapters were introduced in the second step. Sequencing of libraries was performed on an Illumina NovaSeq with 2 x 150 bp paired-end reads. For the original study's pipeline: The reads were demultiplexed and collapsed into UMI-guided consensus sequences using migec v1.2.7. With mixcr v2.1.11, UMI consensuses were aligned to TRA and TRB V and J templates and assembled into clonotypes. Expanded or contracted clonotypes were those called significant by both edgeR and NoisET, with noise models trained on biological replicates. For edgeR calls, the cutoffs were a false discovery rate-adjusted p below 0.01 and a log2 fold-change threshold of 1. As an exploratory analysis of dynamics, max-normalized trajectories of the 1000 most abundant clonotypes were examined by PCA with hierarchical clustering. Separately sequenced CD4+ and CD8+ repertoires were used to assign the CD4 or CD8 phenotype of responding clones. Through fastp at Q25 and MiXCR, TCRdb rebuilt clones from the public reads, retaining in-frame beta chains. Here each entry gathers all rows of one CDR3 protein and keeps the most common genes and DNA. TCRdb's processing, not the authors', yielded these V and J calls. The sample records fewer than 350,000 distinct CDR3 sequences, 7% to 10% of which are singletons. In total, the top ten clones hold approximately 22% of the sample.

The rearranged segments are TRBV7-2 and TRBJ2-3; 8 central bases correspond to TRBD2. Sequences were obtained from PBMCs or a T cell subset sorted from them (not recorded which). This receptor was taken from a man aged 18 to 29 who had mild COVID-19 (a few samples of this study predate the infection). The sample titles of this study are shuffled in the database, so cell type and time point are left out; the donor was told from shared clones. The CDR3: CASSSGRGGTDTQYF. The nucleotide sequence reads TGTGCCAGCAGCTCAGGGCGGGGGGGCACAGATACGCAGTATTTT.